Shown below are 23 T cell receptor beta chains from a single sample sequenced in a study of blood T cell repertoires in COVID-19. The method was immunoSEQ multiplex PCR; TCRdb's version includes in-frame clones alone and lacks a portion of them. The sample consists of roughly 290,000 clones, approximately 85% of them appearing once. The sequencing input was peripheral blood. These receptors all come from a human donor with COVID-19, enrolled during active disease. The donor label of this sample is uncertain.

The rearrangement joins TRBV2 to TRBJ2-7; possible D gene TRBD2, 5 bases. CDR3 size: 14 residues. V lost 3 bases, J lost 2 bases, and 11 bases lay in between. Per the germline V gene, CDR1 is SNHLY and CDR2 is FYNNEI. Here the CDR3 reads CASSDGGLTYEQYF. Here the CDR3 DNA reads TGTGCCAGCAGTGACGGCGGGCTTACCTACGAGCAGTACTTC.

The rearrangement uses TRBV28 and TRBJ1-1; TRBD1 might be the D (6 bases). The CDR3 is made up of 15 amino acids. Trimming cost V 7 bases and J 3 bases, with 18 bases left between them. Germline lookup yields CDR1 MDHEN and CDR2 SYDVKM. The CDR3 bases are TGTGCCAGCACCCTGGGGGGGGCGTGGGACACTGAAGCTTTCTTT. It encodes CASTLGGAWDTEAFF.

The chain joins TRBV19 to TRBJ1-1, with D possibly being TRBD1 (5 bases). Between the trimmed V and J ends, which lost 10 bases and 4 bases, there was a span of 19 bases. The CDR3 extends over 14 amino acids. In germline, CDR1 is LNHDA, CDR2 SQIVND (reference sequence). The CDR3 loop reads CATTRGKLSTEAFF. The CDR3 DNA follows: TGTGCCACGACACGGGGGAAATTGTCCACTGAAGCTTTCTTT.

The DNA for the CDR3 is TGTGCCAGCAGCTTATCCGGGGCCTACGAGCAGTACTTC. It yields the protein CASSLSGAYEQYF. The chain carries TRBV7-9 and TRBJ2-7, with a possible D match to TRBD2 (5 bases). Germline loops: CDR1 SEHNR, CDR2 FQNEAQ (reference sequence). Trimming removed 2 bases at V and 2 bases at J, with 7 bases between. The CDR3 contains 13 residues.

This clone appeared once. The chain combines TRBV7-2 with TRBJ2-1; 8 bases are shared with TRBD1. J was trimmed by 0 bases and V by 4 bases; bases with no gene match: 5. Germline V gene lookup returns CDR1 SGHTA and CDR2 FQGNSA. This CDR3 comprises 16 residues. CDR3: CASSSRTGSSYNEQFF. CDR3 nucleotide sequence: TGTGCCAGCAGCTCCCGGACAGGGAGCTCCTACAATGAGCAGTTCTTC.

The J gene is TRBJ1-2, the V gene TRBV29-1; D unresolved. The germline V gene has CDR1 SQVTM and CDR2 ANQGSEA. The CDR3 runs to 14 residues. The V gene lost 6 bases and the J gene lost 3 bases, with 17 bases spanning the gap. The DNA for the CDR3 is TGCAGCGTCCACTTAGTTTTGAGCGACTATGGCTACACCTTC. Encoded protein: CSVHLVLSDYGYTF. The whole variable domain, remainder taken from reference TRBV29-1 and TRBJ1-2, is SAVISQKPSRDICQRGTSLTIQCQVDSQVTMMFWYRQQPGQSLTLIATANQGSEATYESGFVIDKFPISRPNLTFSTLTVSNMSPEDSSIYLCSVHLVLSDYGYTFGSGTRLTVV.

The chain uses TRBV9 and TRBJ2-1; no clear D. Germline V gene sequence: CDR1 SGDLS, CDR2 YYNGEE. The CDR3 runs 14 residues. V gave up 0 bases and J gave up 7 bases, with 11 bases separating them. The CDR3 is CASSVVGIMNEQFF. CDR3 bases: TGTGCCAGCAGCGTAGTGGGCATAATGAATGAGCAGTTCTTC.

CDR3 bases: TGTGCCAGCAGTTTATCGGGACAGGGCTATGGCTACACCTTC. Translating gives CASSLSGQGYGYTF. The V gene is TRBV27, the J gene TRBJ1-2, with 9 bases lining up with TRBD1. This CDR3 has 14 amino acids. The V gene's germline CDR1 is MNHEY and CDR2 SMNVEV (reference sequence). Trimming took 0 bases from V and 4 from J; bases not matched to a gene: 0.

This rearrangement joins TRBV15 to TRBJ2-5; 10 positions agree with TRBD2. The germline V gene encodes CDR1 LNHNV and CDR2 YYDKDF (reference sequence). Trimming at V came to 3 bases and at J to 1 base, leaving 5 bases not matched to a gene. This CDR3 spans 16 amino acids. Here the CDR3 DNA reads TGTGCCACCAGCAGCTTAGCGGGAGGTGGCCAAGAGACCCAGTACTTC. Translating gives CATSSLAGGGQETQYF.

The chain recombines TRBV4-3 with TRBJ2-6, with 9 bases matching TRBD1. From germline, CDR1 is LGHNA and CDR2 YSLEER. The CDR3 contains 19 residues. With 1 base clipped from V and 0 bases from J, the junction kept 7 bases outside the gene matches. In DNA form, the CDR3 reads TGCGCCAGCAGCCAAGGAGCCGGGACAGGGCCCTCTGGGGCCAACGTCCTGACTTTC. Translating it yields CASSQGAGTGPSGANVLTF.

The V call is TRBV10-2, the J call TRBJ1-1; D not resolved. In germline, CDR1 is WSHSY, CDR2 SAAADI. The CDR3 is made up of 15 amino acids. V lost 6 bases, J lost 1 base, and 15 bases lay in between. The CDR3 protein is CASRKNPEKNTEAFF. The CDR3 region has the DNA TGCGCCAGCAGAAAAAACCCAGAAAAGAACACTGAAGCTTTCTTT.

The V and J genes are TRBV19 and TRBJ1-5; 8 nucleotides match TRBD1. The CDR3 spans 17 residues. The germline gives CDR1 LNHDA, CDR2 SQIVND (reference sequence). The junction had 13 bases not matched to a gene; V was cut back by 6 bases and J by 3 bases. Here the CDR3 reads CASRGTGTGFLNQPQHF. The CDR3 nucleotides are TGTGCCAGTAGGGGGACCGGGACAGGATTCCTCAATCAGCCCCAGCATTTT.

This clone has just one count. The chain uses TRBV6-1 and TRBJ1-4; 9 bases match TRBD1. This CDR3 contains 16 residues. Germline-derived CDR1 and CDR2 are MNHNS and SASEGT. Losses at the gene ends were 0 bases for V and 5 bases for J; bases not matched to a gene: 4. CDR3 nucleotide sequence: TGTGCCAGCAGTGAAGCCAAGGGACAGGGCAATGAAAAACTGTTTTTT. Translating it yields CASSEAKGQGNEKLFF.

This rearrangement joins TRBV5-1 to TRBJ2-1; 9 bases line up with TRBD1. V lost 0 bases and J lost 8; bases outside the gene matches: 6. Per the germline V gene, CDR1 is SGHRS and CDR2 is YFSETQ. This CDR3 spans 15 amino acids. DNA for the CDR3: TGCGCCAGCAGCTTGGAGGGACAGGGTCTCGATGAGCAGTTCTTC. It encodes CASSLEGQGLDEQFF.

The CDR3, as DNA: TGTGCCAGCAGCAGGTGGACAGAGAGCTCCTACGAGCAGTACTTC. Translating gives CASSRWTESSYEQYF. This rearrangement joins TRBV28 to TRBJ2-7; possible D gene TRBD1, 6 bases. From germline, CDR1 is MDHEN and CDR2 SYDVKM. V lost 6 bases and J 0 bases, leaving 15 bases between the germline ends. This CDR3 is built from 15 residues.

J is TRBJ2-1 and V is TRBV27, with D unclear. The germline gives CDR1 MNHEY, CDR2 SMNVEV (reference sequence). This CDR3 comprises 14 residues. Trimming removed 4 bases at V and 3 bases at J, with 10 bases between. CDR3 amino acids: CASSSTTGYNEQFF. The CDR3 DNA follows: TGTGCCAGCAGTTCTACCACTGGCTACAATGAGCAGTTCTTC.

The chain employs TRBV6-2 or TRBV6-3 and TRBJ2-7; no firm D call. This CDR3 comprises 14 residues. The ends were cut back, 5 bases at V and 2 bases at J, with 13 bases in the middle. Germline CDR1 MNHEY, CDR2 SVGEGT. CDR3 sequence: CASSGQVGTYEQYF. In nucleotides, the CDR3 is TGTGCCAGCAGTGGCCAGGTCGGCACCTACGAGCAGTACTTC.

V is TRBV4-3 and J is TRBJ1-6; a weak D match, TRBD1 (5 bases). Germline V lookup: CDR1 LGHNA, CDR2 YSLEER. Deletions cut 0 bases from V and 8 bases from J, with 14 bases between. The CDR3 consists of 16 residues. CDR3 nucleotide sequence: TGCGCCAGCAGCCAAGATTCGGCAGGGTTGGATTCACCCCTCCACTTT. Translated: CASSQDSAGLDSPLHF.

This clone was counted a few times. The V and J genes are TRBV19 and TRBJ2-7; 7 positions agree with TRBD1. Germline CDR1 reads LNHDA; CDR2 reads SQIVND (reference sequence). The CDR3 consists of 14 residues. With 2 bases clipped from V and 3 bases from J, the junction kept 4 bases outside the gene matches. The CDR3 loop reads CASSIWGQIYEQYF. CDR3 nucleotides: TGTGCCAGTAGTATATGGGGACAGATCTACGAGCAGTACTTC.

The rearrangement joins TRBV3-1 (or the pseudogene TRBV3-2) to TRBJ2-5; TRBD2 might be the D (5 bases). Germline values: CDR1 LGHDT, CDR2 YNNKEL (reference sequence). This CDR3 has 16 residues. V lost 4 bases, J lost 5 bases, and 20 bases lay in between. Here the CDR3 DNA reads TGTGCCAGCAGCCCCCTAGGAGCGGATGGCGCTGAGACCCAGTACTTC. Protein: CASSPLGADGAETQYF.

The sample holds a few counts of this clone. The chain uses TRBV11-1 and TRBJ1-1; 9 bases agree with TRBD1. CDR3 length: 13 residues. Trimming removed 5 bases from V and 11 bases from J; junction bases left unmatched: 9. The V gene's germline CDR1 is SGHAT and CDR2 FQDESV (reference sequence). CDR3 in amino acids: CASSTTGGARAFF. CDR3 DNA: TGTGCCAGCAGCACTACAGGGGGCGCGCGGGCTTTCTTT.

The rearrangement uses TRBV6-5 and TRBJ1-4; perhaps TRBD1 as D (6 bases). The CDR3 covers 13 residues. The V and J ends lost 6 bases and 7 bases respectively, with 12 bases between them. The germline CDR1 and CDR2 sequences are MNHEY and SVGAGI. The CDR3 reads CASSTRGGEKLFF. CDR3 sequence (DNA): TGTGCCAGCAGCACTCGAGGGGGTGAAAAACTGTTTTTT.

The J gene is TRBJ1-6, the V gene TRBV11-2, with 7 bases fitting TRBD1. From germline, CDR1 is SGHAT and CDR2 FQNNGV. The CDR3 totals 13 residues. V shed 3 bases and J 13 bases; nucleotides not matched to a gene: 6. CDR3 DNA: TGTGCCAGCAGCTTGGCAGGGGGGTGGCCCCTCCACTTT. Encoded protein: CASSLAGGWPLHF.